This TCR beta chain stems from a study of blood T cell repertoires in COVID-19. This clone was seen only a few times. Using immunoSEQ multiplex PCR, the repertoire was profiled, and TCRdb retains in-frame clones only, with some absent. The repertoire holds hundreds of thousands of clones, with 75% to 90% as singletons. The CDR3 spans 15 residues. J lost 4 bases, V lost 5 bases, and 5 bases had no gene match. Germline V gives CDR1 MNHEY, CDR2 SVGAGI. This receptor was obtained from a man between 18 and 35 years old who had recovered from COVID-19. This rearrangement joins TRBV6-5 to TRBJ2-1; 10 nucleotides align to TRBD2. The sequencing sample was made of PBMCs or T cells enriched from blood (not recorded which). CDR3 region: CASSTSGIPYNEQFF. Here the CDR3 DNA reads TGTGCCAGCAGTACTAGCGGGATTCCATACAATGAGCAGTTCTTC.